The 13 T cell receptor beta chains reported below all come from one sample, sequenced in a study of blood T cell repertoires in COVID-19. Assay used: immunoSEQ multiplex PCR; TCRdb lists only in-frame clones, some missing. The sample includes approximately 250,000 clones, 75% to 90% of them seen just once. Sequencing input: peripheral blood. Receptors originate from a human donor in a cohort sampled during active COVID-19.

V usage is TRBV5-4 and J usage is TRBJ2-1; 7 bases are shared with TRBD1. The CDR3 has 16 residues. CDR1 is SGHNT and CDR2 is YYREEE in the germline V gene (reference sequence). Losses at the gene ends were 3 bases for V and 10 bases for J; bases not matched to a gene: 16. The CDR3 region is CASSSASQTGSGEQFF. The DNA for the CDR3 is TGTGCCAGCAGCTCCGCGAGCCAGACAGGGTCGGGCGAGCAGTTCTTC.

V and J are TRBV19 and TRBJ2-3; no definite D call. Per the germline V gene, CDR1 is LNHDA and CDR2 is SQIVND (reference sequence). There are 12 residues in the CDR3. V was trimmed by 1 base and J by 6 bases, leaving 5 bases between them. For the CDR3, the DNA is TGTGCCAGTAGTATAGTTCCGGATACGCAGTATTTT. Protein product: CASSIVPDTQYF.

The DNA for the CDR3 is TGTGCCAGCAGCCCTCTCCCGGGACAGGTAAACTACAATGAGCAGTTCTTC. Translating gives CASSPLPGQVNYNEQFF. The chain has TRBV7-2 and TRBJ2-1; 8 bases are a match to TRBD1. With V trimmed by 5 bases and J by 3 bases, 12 bases remained unmatched. CDR1 SGHTA and CDR2 FQGNSA come from the germline V gene. The CDR3 is made up of 17 amino acids.

The V gene is TRBV2, the J gene TRBJ2-7; D unresolved. The CDR3 length is 12 residues. Germline lookup yields CDR1 SNHLY and CDR2 FYNNEI. V was clipped by 4 bases and J by 0 bases, with 4 bases between them. Here the CDR3 reads CASSVSSYEQYF. In nucleotides, the CDR3 is TGTGCCAGCAGTGTGAGCTCCTACGAGCAGTACTTC. Looking up the rest from reference TRBV2 and TRBJ2-7 gives the full variable domain: EPEVTQTPSHQVTQMGQEVILRCVPISNHLYFYWYRQILGQKVEFLVSFYNNEISEKSEIFDDQFSVERPDGSNFTLKIRSTKLEDSAMYFCASSVSSYEQYFGPGTRLTVT.

V gene TRBV19 combines with J gene TRBJ1-5; tentative D call: TRBD1 (5 bases). The CDR3 runs 15 residues. Germline CDR1 LNHDA, CDR2 SQIVND (reference sequence). Trimming cost V 6 bases and J 6 bases, with 18 bases left between them. CDR3 residues: CASSILPWGGQPQHF. The CDR3 region has the DNA TGTGCCAGTAGCATCCTCCCCTGGGGGGGTCAGCCCCAGCATTTT.

The table lists this clone with a few counts. The rearrangement joins TRBV11-2 to TRBJ1-6, with a tentative D call TRBD1 (5 bases). CDR3 size: 12 residues. Germline CDR1 is SGHAT and CDR2 is FQNNGV. Trimming cost V 8 bases and J 12 bases, with 14 bases left between them. CDR3 loop: CASGWGVGPLHF. CDR3 DNA: TGTGCCAGCGGCTGGGGCGTAGGACCCCTCCACTTT. Using reference TRBV11-2 and TRBJ1-6 for the parts outside the CDR3, the full variable domain is EAGVAQSPRYKIIEKRQSVAFWCNPISGHATLYWYQQILGQGPKLLIQFQNNGVVDDSQLPKDRFSAERLKGVDSTLKIQPAKLEDSAVYLCASGWGVGPLHFGNGTRLTVT.

This chain joins TRBV5-1 and TRBJ2-5; 8 nucleotides line up with TRBD2. The germline gives CDR1 SGHRS, CDR2 YFSETQ. This CDR3 has 17 residues. J lost 5 bases, V lost 0 bases, and 12 bases had no gene match. The CDR3 DNA reads as TGCGCCAGCAGCTTGGCCGGCGGGGGGCACCCCGGCGAGACCCAGTACTTC. Its protein product is CASSLAGGGHPGETQYF.

The V call is TRBV3-1 (or the pseudogene TRBV3-2), the J call TRBJ2-2; D is unclear. The germline gives CDR1 LGHDT, CDR2 YNNKEL (reference sequence). This CDR3 is 14 amino acids long. V lost 7 bases to trimming and J lost 4 bases, with 13 bases between them. The chain's CDR3 is CASNLGVGTGELFF. CDR3 nucleotide sequence: TGTGCCAGCAACTTAGGAGTGGGCACCGGGGAGCTGTTTTTT.

V gene TRBV5-4 combines with J gene TRBJ1-4; D is uncertain. V was pared by 2 bases and J by 3 bases, with 11 bases between. Germline values: CDR1 SGHNT, CDR2 YYREEE (reference sequence). There are 15 residues in the CDR3. CDR3 in DNA: TGTGCCAGCAGCTTATCTTGGCAGGCTAATGAAAAACTGTTTTTT. This gives the protein CASSLSWQANEKLFF. The variable domain in full, with the rest retrieved from reference TRBV5-4 and TRBJ1-4, is ETGVTQSPTHLIKTRGQQVTLRCSSQSGHNTVSWYQQALGQGPQFIFQYYREEENGRGNFPPRFSGLQFPNYSSELNVNALELDDSALYLCASSLSWQANEKLFFGSGTQLSVL.

This clone was detected only once. The chain has TRBV15 and TRBJ2-1; 7 bases map to TRBD2. After removal of 1 base from V and 1 base from J, the junction contained 13 bases not matched to a gene. CDR3 length equals 19 residues. Germline CDR1 LNHNV, CDR2 YYDKDF (reference sequence). In DNA, the CDR3 is TGTGCCACCAGCAGAGGTGGGGCTGGGGCGGGGGTTTCCTACAATGAGCAGTTCTTC. It yields the protein CATSRGGAGAGVSYNEQFF. Variable domain in full (rest from reference TRBV15 and TRBJ2-1): DAMVIQNPRYQVTQFGKPVTLSCSQTLNHNVMYWYQQKSSQAPKLLFHYYDKDFNNEADTPDNFQSRRPNTSFCFLDIRSPGLGDTAMYLCATSRGGAGAGVSYNEQFFGPGTRLTVL.

The chain has TRBV7-2 and TRBJ2-5; maybe TRBD2 (6 bases). V lost 4 bases to trimming and J lost 2 bases, with 17 bases between them. Germline loops: CDR1 SGHTA, CDR2 FQGNSA. CDR3 size: 16 residues. The DNA for the CDR3 is TGTGCCAGCAGCTCCAGCGCGGGACTCCCACAAGAGACCCAGTACTTC. Its protein is CASSSSAGLPQETQYF.

The J gene is TRBJ2-1, the V gene TRBV19, with 10 bases aligning to TRBD2. Germline V gives CDR1 LNHDA, CDR2 SQIVND (reference sequence). The V and J ends lost 7 bases and 8 bases, in that order; junction bases with no gene match: 8. The CDR3 has 14 residues. CDR3 amino acids: CASKAGGPLDEQFF. The CDR3 DNA reads as TGTGCCAGTAAAGCGGGAGGGCCTTTGGATGAGCAGTTCTTC.

This chain links TRBV5-6 with TRBJ1-1; maybe TRBD1 (5 bases). Germline CDR1 reads SGHDT; CDR2 reads YYEEEE. V was trimmed by 2 bases and J by 0 bases, leaving 14 bases between them. The CDR3 sequence is 16 residues long. In nucleotides, the CDR3 is TGTGCCAGCAGCTTCAGCCCGCAGGGAATGAACACTGAAGCTTTCTTT. Translating gives CASSFSPQGMNTEAFF.